This TCR beta chain was recorded in a study of T cell clonality in common variable immunodeficiency. Whole-study results and caveats: Reportedly, TCR beta sequences from common variable immunodeficiency showed fewer deletions and N-nucleotide insertions.

This CDR3 has 14 residues. Per germline, CDR1 LNHDA and CDR2 SQIVND (reference sequence). Between the trimmed V and J ends, which lost 4 bases and 3 bases, there was a span of 12 bases. This clone was counted at least ten times. No antigen is known for it. The CDR3 is cut off 3 residues early in the read; its end comes from the germline J gene. The data were produced by immunoSEQ multiplex PCR, yet TCRdb's version contains in-frame clones alone and is incomplete. The sample shows approximately 52,000 clones, no singletons; the ten largest hold around 3.7%. Source material: peripheral blood mononuclear cells. The chain recombines TRBV19 with TRBJ1-1; D is possibly TRBD1 (6 bases). This sequence originates from a person between 18 and 70 years old in good health. CDR3 DNA (partial): TGTGCCAGTAGTACCGACAGGAGCTACACTGAA. Its protein is CASSTDRSYTE. The whole CDR3 protein is CASSTDRSYTEAFF.